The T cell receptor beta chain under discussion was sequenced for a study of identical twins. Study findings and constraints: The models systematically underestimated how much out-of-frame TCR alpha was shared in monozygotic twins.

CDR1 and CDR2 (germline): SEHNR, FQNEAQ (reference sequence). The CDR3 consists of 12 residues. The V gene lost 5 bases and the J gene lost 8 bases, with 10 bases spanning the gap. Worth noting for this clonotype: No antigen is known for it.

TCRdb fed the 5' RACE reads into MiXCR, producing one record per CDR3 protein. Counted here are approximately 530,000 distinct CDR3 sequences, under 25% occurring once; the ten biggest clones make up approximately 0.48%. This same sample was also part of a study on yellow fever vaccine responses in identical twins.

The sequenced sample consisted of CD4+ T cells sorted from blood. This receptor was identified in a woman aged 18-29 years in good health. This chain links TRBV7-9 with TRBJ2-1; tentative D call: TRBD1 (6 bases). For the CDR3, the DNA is TGTGCCAGCAGCAAACAGGGCTATGAGCAGTTCTTC. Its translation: CASSKQGYEQFF.